The subject of this entry is one TCR beta chain. Its antigen is still unknown. The data derive from a study of T cell responses to AZD1222 COVID-19 vaccine. From germline, CDR1 is KGHSH and CDR2 LQKENI. This CDR3 has 13 amino acids. Trimming at V came to 3 bases and at J to 6 bases, leaving 2 bases not matched to a gene. Findings of the study overall: At study baseline, merely more than 5 AZD1222 recipients were seropositive.

Measured with immunoSEQ multiplex PCR; TCRdb has only the in-frame clones, and not every one. Found here are some 140,000 clones, about nine tenths of them singletons; the top ten hold 5.5% to 6%. Sequences were derived from peripheral blood, sampled on day 0 of MenACWY control vaccination. The chain recombines TRBV18 with TRBJ1-2; 9 bases line up with TRBD1. This TCR was sampled from an adult in good health. CDR3 coding DNA: TGTGCCAGCTCACCGGGGGACAGGGATGGCTACACCTTC. Its protein product is CASSPGDRDGYTF.